This T cell receptor (beta chain) was identified in a study of cytomegalovirus exposure and HLA in healthy donors. Study findings and constraints: The study put some 150 TCR beta chains on its list as cytomegalovirus-associated.

The CDR3 is made up of 11 amino acids. CDR1 is SQVTM and CDR2 is ANQGSEA in the germline V gene. Trimming left V 5 bases short and J 8 bases short, with 12 bases between. The donors were healthy bone marrow donors. Primers included in the PCR were 60 Vbeta and 13 Jbeta primers. TCRdb's copy holds only in-frame clones and misses some; the assay was immunoSEQ multiplex PCR. The sample yields around 180,000 clones, roughly 78% seen once. To note about this clone: What it binds is not known.

Sequenced sample: PBMCs. The chain is built from TRBV29-1 and TRBJ1-2; D may be TRBD1 (5 bases). This receptor was obtained from a woman aged 45-59 years in good health and CMV-seropositive. CDR3 DNA sequence: TGCAGCGTTCAGGGCAGCCGGGGCTACACCTTC. It is translated as CSVQGSRGYTF.